The 21 T cell receptor beta chains reported below all come from one sample, sequenced in a study of T cells after posttransplantation cyclophosphamide. Measured with immunoSEQ multiplex PCR; TCRdb has only the in-frame clones, and not every one. The sample comprises approximately 29,000 clones, just over 85% of which are singletons, and around 3.5% rests with the top ten. Sequenced: PBMCs. The receptors were sampled from a man between 45 and 60 years old.

This chain links TRBV7-9 with TRBJ1-5; TRBD1 might be the D (6 bases). The CDR3 is 13 amino acids. Between the trimmed V and J ends, which lost 5 bases and 3 bases, there was a span of 8 bases. Germline-derived CDR1 and CDR2 are SEHNR and FQNEAQ (reference sequence). CDR3 amino acids: CASSRDNNQPQHF. As DNA, the CDR3 is TGTGCCAGCAGCCGGGACAACAATCAGCCCCAGCATTTT.

The rearrangement links TRBV7-9 to TRBJ2-2, with D possibly matching TRBD1 (6 bases). Trimming pared 3 bases from V and 4 bases from J, leaving 9 bases between. This CDR3 region has 14 residues. Germline CDR1 reads SEHNR; CDR2 reads FQNEAQ (reference sequence). For the CDR3, the DNA is TGTGCCAGCAGCTTCCGAGGGGGCACCGGGGAGCTGTTTTTT. Amino acid sequence: CASSFRGGTGELFF.

The rearrangement joins TRBV6-6 to TRBJ2-1; 7 bases map to TRBD2. The length of the CDR3 is 13 residues. The germline V gene has CDR1 MNHNY and CDR2 SVGAGI (reference sequence). Trimming cost V 0 bases and J 15 bases; bases outside gene matches: 8. DNA for the CDR3: TGTGCCAGCAGTTACTCGGGGGAGGGGCAGGGGTTCTTC. The encoded protein is CASSYSGEGQGFF.

Only one count was recorded for this clone. The J gene is TRBJ1-1, the V gene TRBV12-5; D possibly corresponds to TRBD1 (5 bases). V lost 7 bases and J 4 bases, leaving 16 bases between the germline ends. This CDR3 region has 14 residues. From germline, CDR1 is LGHNT and CDR2 FRNRAP. The CDR3 reads CASATGGGSTEAFF. Here the CDR3 DNA reads TGTGCTAGTGCCACCGGGGGTGGAAGCACTGAAGCTTTCTTT.

The gene calls are TRBV7-2 and TRBJ2-5; tentative D call: TRBD2 (6 bases). The V end lost 0 bases, the J end lost 2 bases, and 16 bases lay between the germline ends. Germline assignment: CDR1 SGHTA and CDR2 FQGNSA. The CDR3 is made up of 17 amino acids. The CDR3 DNA reads as TGTGCCAGCAGCTTAGCGGTTGGGGGACTGGAACAAGAGACCCAGTACTTC. Amino acid sequence: CASSLAVGGLEQETQYF.

The chain links TRBV7-9 to TRBJ2-1; TRBD2 matches 12 bases. Unmatched junction bases numbered 4, after V lost 5 bases and J lost 5 bases. Per germline, CDR1 SEHNR and CDR2 FQNEAQ (reference sequence). The CDR3 length is 15 residues. CDR3 loop: CASSATSGRNNEQFF. The CDR3 coding sequence is TGTGCCAGCAGCGCGACTAGCGGGAGAAACAATGAGCAGTTCTTC.

The V and J genes are TRBV5-6 and TRBJ2-2, with D perhaps matching TRBD1 (6 bases). Germline values: CDR1 SGHDT, CDR2 YYEEEE. The CDR3 has 16 residues. V lost 5 bases and J 3 bases, leaving 17 bases between the germline ends. CDR3 loop: CASRLTTGSDTGELFF. In DNA, the CDR3 is TGTGCCAGCAGATTGACTACAGGGTCGGACACCGGGGAGCTGTTTTTT.

The genes are TRBV9 and TRBJ2-2, with TRBD1 as a possible D gene (5 bases). Germline-derived CDR1 and CDR2 are SGDLS and YYNGEE. The CDR3 runs 16 residues. V was cut by 4 bases and J by 1 base, with 14 bases left in between. This CDR3 is CASSPPGMGNTGELFF. The CDR3 DNA sequence: TGTGCCAGCAGCCCCCCAGGGATGGGGAACACCGGGGAGCTGTTTTTT.

This chain joins TRBV4-3 and TRBJ1-2; unclear D gene. The length of the CDR3 is 14 residues. Germline CDR1 is LGHNA and CDR2 is YSLEER. V lost 3 bases to trimming and J lost 5 bases, with 13 bases between them. The CDR3 region is CASSHSGVGYGYTF. The CDR3 nucleotides read TGCGCCAGCAGCCACAGTGGAGTGGGTTATGGCTACACCTTC.

V gene TRBV6-6 combines with J gene TRBJ2-3, with 10 bases lining up with TRBD1. CDR3 size: 14 residues. The germline gives CDR1 MNHNY, CDR2 SVGAGI (reference sequence). Trimming cost V 6 bases and J 9 bases; bases outside gene matches: 9. The CDR3 reads CASRSTGGSVTQYF. CDR3 nucleotide sequence: TGTGCCAGCAGGTCGACAGGGGGCTCGGTCACGCAGTATTTT.

The chain carries TRBV5-1 and TRBJ1-2, with D possibly matching TRBD1 (5 bases). CDR1 and CDR2 (germline): SGHRS, YFSETQ. With 1 base removed from V and 4 bases from J, the gap between germline ends came to 8 bases. The CDR3 is made up of 13 amino acids. The CDR3 reads CASSLLGGYGYTF. CDR3 nucleotide sequence: TGCGCCAGCAGCTTGCTGGGGGGCTATGGCTACACCTTC.

DNA of the CDR3: TGTGCCAGCAATTATCTAGCGGGCGTGTACGAGCAGTACTTC. This sequence encodes CASNYLAGVYEQYF. The chain recombines TRBV6-6 with TRBJ2-7; 8 bases are shared with TRBD2. Per the germline V gene, CDR1 is MNHNY and CDR2 is SVGAGI (reference sequence). CDR3 size: 14 residues. With 7 bases clipped from V and 4 bases from J, the junction kept 9 bases outside the gene matches.

Remarks on this clone: One end of the junction varies from germline; a read error may be responsible. This CDR3 is also generated by other DNA sequences in the sample. The chain links TRBV7-9 to TRBJ2-6; D is possibly TRBD2 (5 bases). This CDR3 is 18 amino acids long. The V gene's germline CDR1 is SEHNR and CDR2 FQNEAQ (reference sequence). The CDR3 DNA follows: TGTGCCAGTAGCTTCGGCTGGGGAGAGGGATCTGGGGCCAACGTCCTGACTTTC. This translates into CASSFGWGEGSGANVLTF.

The chain employs TRBV28 and TRBJ2-5; D is uncertain. The CDR3 covers 12 residues. In germline, CDR1 is MDHEN, CDR2 SYDVKM. With 7 bases removed from V and 4 bases from J, the gap between germline ends came to 10 bases. The CDR3 sequence is CASTSLLETQYF. CDR3 nucleotide sequence: TGTGCCAGCACTTCTCTTTTAGAGACCCAGTACTTC.

The chain recombines TRBV5-1 with TRBJ2-3; D perhaps matches TRBD2 (6 bases). This CDR3 contains 14 residues. V was pared by 4 bases and J by 3 bases, with 12 bases between. Germline V gene sequence: CDR1 SGHRS, CDR2 YFSETQ. CDR3 region: CASSAVGGTDTQYF. CDR3 DNA: TGCGCCAGCAGCGCGGTCGGGGGTACAGATACGCAGTATTTT.

The gene calls are TRBV12-5 and TRBJ2-1; TRBD2 agrees at 7 bases. V lost 8 bases to trimming and J lost 8 bases; unmatched junction nucleotides: 6. This CDR3 has 12 amino acids. Looked up from germline, CDR1 is LGHNT and CDR2 is FRNRAP. The DNA of the CDR3 is TGTGCTAGTCGTGGGAGGGCGTATGAGCAGTTCTTC. Translated: CASRGRAYEQFF.

The V and J genes are TRBV30 and TRBJ1-5, with D maybe TRBD1 (6 bases). CDR1 and CDR2 from the germline V gene are GTSNPN and SVGIG (reference sequence). This CDR3 is 14 amino acids long. V lost 7 bases and J lost 3, with 16 bases in between. The CDR3 DNA reads as TGTGCCTACACAACGGGGACAAACAATCAGCCCCAGCATTTT. Translation: CAYTTGTNNQPQHF. Filled out from reference TRBV30 and TRBJ1-5, the complete variable domain reads SQTIHQWPATLVQPVGSPLSLECTVEGTSNPNLYWYRQAAGRGLQLLFYSVGIGQISSEVPQNLSASRPQDRQFILSSKKLLLSDSGFYLCAYTTGTNNQPQHFGDGTRLSIL.

This clone was picked up a small number of times. This chain joins TRBV18 and TRBJ2-3; weak D call: TRBD1 (5 bases). The V gene lost 2 bases and the J gene lost 0 bases, with 12 bases spanning the gap. Germline V gene sequence: CDR1 KGHSH, CDR2 LQKENI. There are 16 residues in the CDR3. The CDR3, as DNA: TGTGCCAGCTCACCAATCAAGGGGCCTAGCACAGATACGCAGTATTTT. This gives the protein CASSPIKGPSTDTQYF.

V gene TRBV11-3 combines with J gene TRBJ1-5, with TRBD1 as a possible D gene (6 bases). This CDR3 is built from 13 residues. Trimming removed 10 bases from V and 8 bases from J, with 18 bases in between. Germline V gives CDR1 SGHNT, CDR2 YENEEA. DNA of the CDR3: TGTGCCACCCCGACAGGCATCGAGAAGCCCCAGCATTTT. Its protein is CATPTGIEKPQHF.

The chain is built from TRBV5-8 and TRBJ1-4; a possible D gene is TRBD1 (6 bases). From germline, CDR1 is SGHTS and CDR2 YDEGEE. V was cut by 3 bases and J by 7 bases, with 19 bases left in between. The CDR3 runs 16 residues. CDR3 protein: CASSSPSGVRFEKLFF. Here the CDR3 DNA reads TGTGCCAGCAGCTCCCCGTCAGGGGTGCGCTTTGAAAAACTGTTTTTT. Full variable domain (remainder filled in from reference TRBV5-8 and TRBJ1-4): EAGVTQSPTHLIKTRGQQATLRCSPISGHTSVYWYQQALGLGLQFLLWYDEGEERNRGNFPPRFSGRQFPNYSSELNVNALELEDSALYLCASSSPSGVRFEKLFFGSGTQLSVL.

The chain is built from TRBV30 and TRBJ1-1; unclear D gene. This CDR3 is 12 amino acids long. CDR1 and CDR2 from the germline V gene are GTSNPN and SVGIG (reference sequence). V gave up 2 bases and J gave up 4 bases, with 8 bases separating them. CDR3 bases: TGTGCCTGGAGTCCTTTCCCCACTGAAGCTTTCTTT. It encodes CAWSPFPTEAFF.